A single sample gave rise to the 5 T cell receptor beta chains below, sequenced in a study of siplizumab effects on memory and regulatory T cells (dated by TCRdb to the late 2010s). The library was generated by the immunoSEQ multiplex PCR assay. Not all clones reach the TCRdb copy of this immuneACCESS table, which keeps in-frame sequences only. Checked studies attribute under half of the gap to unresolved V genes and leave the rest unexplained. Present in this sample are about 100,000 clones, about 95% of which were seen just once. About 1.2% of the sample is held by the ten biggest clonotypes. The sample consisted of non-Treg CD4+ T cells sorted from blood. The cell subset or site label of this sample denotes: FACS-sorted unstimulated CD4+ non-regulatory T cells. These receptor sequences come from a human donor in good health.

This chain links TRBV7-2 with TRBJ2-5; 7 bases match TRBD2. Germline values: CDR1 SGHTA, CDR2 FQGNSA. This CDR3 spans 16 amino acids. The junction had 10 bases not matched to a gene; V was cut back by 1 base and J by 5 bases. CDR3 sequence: CASSLGPGGPPETQYF. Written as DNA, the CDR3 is TGTGCCAGCAGCTTAGGCCCGGGGGGACCACCTGAGACCCAGTACTTC.

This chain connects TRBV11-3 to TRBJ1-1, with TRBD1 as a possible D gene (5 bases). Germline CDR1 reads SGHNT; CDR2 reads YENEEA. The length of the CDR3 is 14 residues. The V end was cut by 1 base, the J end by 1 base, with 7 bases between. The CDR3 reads CASSLGGGNTEAFF. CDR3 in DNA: TGTGCCAGCAGCTTAGGTGGGGGGAACACTGAAGCTTTCTTT.

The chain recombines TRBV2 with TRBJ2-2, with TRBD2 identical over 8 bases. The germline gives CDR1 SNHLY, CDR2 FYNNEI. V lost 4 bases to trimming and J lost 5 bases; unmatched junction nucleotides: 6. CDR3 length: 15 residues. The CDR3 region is CASSVTSGGTGELFF. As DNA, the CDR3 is TGTGCCAGCAGTGTAACTAGCGGAGGGACCGGGGAGCTGTTTTTT.

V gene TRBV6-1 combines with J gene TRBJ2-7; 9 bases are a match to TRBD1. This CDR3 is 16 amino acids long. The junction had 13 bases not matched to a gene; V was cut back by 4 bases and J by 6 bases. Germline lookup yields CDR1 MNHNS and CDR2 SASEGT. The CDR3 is CASSAGLSGQGGEQYF. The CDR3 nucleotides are TGTGCCAGCAGTGCCGGGCTCTCGGGACAGGGAGGCGAGCAGTACTTC.

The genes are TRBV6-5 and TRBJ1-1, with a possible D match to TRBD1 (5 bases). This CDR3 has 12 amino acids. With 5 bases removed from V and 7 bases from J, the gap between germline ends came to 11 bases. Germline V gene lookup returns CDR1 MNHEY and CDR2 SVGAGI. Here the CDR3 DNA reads TGTGCCAGCAGTGGGCCGGGGGGTGAAGCTTTCTTT. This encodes CASSGPGGEAFF.